This T cell receptor beta chain derives from a study of T-cell reconstitution after alpha-beta-depleted transplantation in children. General observations from the study: There were some patients whose high TCRbeta diversity at day 60 came from surviving recipient T cells and thymic progenitors. There were reportedly several hundred expanded graft clones from which alpha-beta T cells came about two months after transplant. A year had passed since transplant, and T-cell counts and diversity by then came mostly from newly produced T cells.

The CDR3 runs to 11 residues. Deletions cut 5 bases from V and 5 bases from J, with 7 bases between. The germline V gene has CDR1 SGHTA and CDR2 FQGNSA. The authors prepared the TCRbeta library with unique molecular identifiers. Via MiXCR, TCRdb re-called the PCR reads, giving one row per CDR3 protein. Among 550,000 to 800,000 distinct CDR3 sequences listed, around 12% were seen once. Concerning this clonotype: Its specificity is not known.

The chain links TRBV7-2 to TRBJ2-7; D ambiguous. The sequencing used PBMCs, collected before TCRalphabeta/CD19-depleted stem cell transplant. The sequence derives from a girl aged 2 to 10 with congenital amegakaryocytic thrombocytopenia, due to receive a stem cell transplant. Written as DNA, the CDR3 is TGTGCCAGCAGCAACAGTAACGAGCAGTACTTC. Residues: CASSNSNEQYF.